The entry that follows covers one T cell receptor beta chain sequence. Its antigen is unknown. The sample is drawn from a study of cytomegalovirus exposure and HLA in healthy donors. Whole-study results and caveats: According to a later analysis, most TCR beta chains associated with CMV appeared HLA-restricted. There were about 160 TCR beta chains listed as cytomegalovirus-associated. Presence/absence analyses assumed roughly uniform sequencing depth across donors.

The CDR3 contains 19 residues. CDR1 is KGHSH, CDR2 LQKENI, per germline. Trimming pared 4 bases from V and 0 bases from J, leaving 24 bases between. It was with 60 Vbeta and 13 Jbeta primers that the PCR ran. TCRdb's table, derived via immunoSEQ multiplex PCR, lists solely in-frame clones and lacks some. The sample records about 160,000 clones, more than 80% being singletons. The receptor was derived from a woman aged 18-35 years in good health and CMV-seronegative. The specimen sequenced was PBMCs. The chain uses TRBV18 and TRBJ1-2; the D is unclear. CDR3 sequence: CASSRLNDVASLANYGYTF. The CDR3 bases are TGTGCCAGCTCACGACTGAATGACGTAGCCTCGTTAGCTAACTATGGCTACACCTTC.